This T cell receptor (beta chain) was documented in a study of blood T cell repertoires in COVID-19. Study-level background: COVID-19 samples from acute and convalescent phases originated in the United States, Italy and Spain.

Assay: immunoSEQ multiplex PCR; the TCRdb copy retains only in-frame clones and omits some. The sample contains about 170,000 clones, 88% of which appear only once. V shed 8 bases, J shed 2 bases, and the junction held 13 bases outside the gene matches. The germline V gene encodes CDR1 SGHVS and CDR2 FQNEAQ. The CDR3 covers 16 residues. The gene calls are TRBV7-8 and TRBJ2-3, with TRBD2 matching 7 bases. The receptor's source is a man in his fifties or sixties who had recovered from COVID-19. Material for sequencing was peripheral blood. The CDR3 loop is CASSGRGLTPTDTQYF. CDR3 coding DNA: TGTGCCAGCTCTGGGAGGGGACTAACCCCCACAGATACGCAGTATTTT.